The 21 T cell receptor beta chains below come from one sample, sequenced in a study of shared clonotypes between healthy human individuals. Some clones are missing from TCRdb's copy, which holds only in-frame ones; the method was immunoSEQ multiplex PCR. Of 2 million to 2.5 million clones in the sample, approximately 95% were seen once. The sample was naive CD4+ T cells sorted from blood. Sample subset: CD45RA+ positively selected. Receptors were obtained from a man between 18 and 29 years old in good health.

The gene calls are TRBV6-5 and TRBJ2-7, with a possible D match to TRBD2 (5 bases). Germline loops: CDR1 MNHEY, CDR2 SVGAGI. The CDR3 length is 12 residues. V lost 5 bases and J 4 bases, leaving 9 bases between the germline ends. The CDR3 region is CASSRTRYEQYF. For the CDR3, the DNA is TGTGCCAGCAGTAGGACTCGGTACGAGCAGTACTTC.

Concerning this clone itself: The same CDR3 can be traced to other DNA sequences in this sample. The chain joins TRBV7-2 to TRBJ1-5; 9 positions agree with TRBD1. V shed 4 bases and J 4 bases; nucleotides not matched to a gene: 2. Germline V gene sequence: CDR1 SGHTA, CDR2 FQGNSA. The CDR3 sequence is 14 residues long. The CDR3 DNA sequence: TGTGCCAGCAGCTGGGGACAGGGAAATCAGCCCCAGCATTTT. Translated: CASSWGQGNQPQHF.

The CDR3: CASSLVSGRASDTQYF. The CDR3 DNA sequence: TGCGCCAGCAGCTTGGTTAGCGGGAGGGCATCCGATACGCAGTATTTT. The rearrangement joins TRBV5-1 to TRBJ2-3, with 11 bases aligning to TRBD2. Germline V gene lookup returns CDR1 SGHRS and CDR2 YFSETQ. J lost 6 bases, V lost 0 bases, and 6 bases had no gene match. There are 16 residues in the CDR3.

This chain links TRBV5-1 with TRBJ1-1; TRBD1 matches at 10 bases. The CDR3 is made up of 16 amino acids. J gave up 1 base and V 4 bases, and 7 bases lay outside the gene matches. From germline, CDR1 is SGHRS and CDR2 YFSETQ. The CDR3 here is CASSPQGQGTNTEAFF. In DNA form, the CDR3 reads TGCGCCAGCAGCCCCCAGGGACAGGGGACGAACACTGAAGCTTTCTTT.

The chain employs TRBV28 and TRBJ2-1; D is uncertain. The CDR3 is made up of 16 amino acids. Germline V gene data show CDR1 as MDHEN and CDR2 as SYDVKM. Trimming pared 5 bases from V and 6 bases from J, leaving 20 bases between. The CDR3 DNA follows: TGTGCCAGCAGTGTCAGAAGGCAGGTTGGAAGCAATGAGCAGTTCTTC. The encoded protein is CASSVRRQVGSNEQFF.

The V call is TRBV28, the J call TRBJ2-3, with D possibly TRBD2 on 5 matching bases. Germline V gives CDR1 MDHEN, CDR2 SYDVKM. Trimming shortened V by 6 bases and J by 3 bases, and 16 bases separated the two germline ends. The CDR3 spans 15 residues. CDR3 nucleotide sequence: TGTGCCAGCAGCTCCACAGAGAGGGTTACAGATACGCAGTATTTT. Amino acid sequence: CASSSTERVTDTQYF.

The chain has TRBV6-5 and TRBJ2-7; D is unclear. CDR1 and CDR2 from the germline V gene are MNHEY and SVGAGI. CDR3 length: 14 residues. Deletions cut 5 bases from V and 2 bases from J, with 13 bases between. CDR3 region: CASSRAYGAYEQYF. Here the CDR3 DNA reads TGTGCCAGCAGTCGGGCTTATGGGGCCTACGAGCAGTACTTC.

The CDR3 is CASSHGGSGNQPQHF. DNA of the CDR3: TGTGCCAGCAGCCACGGGGGCTCGGGCAATCAGCCCCAGCATTTT. The V and J genes are TRBV14 and TRBJ1-5, with D maybe TRBD1 (6 bases). Trimming took 3 bases from V and 2 from J, leaving 11 bases between them. Germline CDR1 is SGHDN and CDR2 is FVKESK. This CDR3 has 15 residues. Looking up the rest from reference TRBV14 and TRBJ1-5 gives the full variable domain: EAGVTQFPSHSVIEKGQTVTLRCDPISGHDNLYWYRRVMGKEIKFLLHFVKESKQDESGMPNNRFLAERTGGTYSTLKVQPAELEDSGVYFCASSHGGSGNQPQHFGDGTRLSIL.

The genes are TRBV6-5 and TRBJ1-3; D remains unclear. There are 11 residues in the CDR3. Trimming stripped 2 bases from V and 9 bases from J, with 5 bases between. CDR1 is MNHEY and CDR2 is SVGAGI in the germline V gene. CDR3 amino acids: CASSYHGTIYF. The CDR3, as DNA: TGTGCCAGCAGTTACCATGGCACCATATATTTT.

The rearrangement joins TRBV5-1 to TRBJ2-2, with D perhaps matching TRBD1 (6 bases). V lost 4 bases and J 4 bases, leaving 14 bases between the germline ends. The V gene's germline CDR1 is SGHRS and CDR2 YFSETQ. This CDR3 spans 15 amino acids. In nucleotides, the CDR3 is TGCGCCAGCAGCCCGCGGACAGTCGGCACCGGGGAGCTGTTTTTT. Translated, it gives CASSPRTVGTGELFF.

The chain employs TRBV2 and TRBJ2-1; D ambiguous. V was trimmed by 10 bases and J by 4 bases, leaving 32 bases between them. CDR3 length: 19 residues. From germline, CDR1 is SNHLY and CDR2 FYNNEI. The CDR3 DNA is TGTGCCATTTCCGGGCCAAGGATGCCCCGGATTGAGACATACAATGAGCAGTTCTTC. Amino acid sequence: CAISGPRMPRIETYNEQFF.

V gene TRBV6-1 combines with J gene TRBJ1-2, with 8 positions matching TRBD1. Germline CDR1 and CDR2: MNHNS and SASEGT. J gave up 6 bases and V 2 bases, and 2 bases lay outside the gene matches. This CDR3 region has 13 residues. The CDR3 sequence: CASSELTGDGYTF. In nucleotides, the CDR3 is TGTGCCAGCAGTGAATTGACAGGGGATGGCTACACCTTC.

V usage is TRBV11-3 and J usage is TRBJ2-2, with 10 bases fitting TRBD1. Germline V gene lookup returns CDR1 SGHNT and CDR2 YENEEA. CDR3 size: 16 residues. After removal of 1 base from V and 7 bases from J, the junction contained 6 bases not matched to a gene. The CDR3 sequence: CASSLVGTGAGGELFF. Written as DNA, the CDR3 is TGTGCCAGCAGCTTAGTGGGGACAGGGGCTGGCGGGGAGCTGTTTTTT.

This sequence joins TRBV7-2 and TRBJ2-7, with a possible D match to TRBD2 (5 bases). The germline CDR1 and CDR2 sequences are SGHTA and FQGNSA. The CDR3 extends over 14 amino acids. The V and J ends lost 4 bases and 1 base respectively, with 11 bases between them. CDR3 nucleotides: TGTGCCAGCAGCTCCGAGGGCTATTCCTACGAGCAGTACTTC. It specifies CASSSEGYSYEQYF.

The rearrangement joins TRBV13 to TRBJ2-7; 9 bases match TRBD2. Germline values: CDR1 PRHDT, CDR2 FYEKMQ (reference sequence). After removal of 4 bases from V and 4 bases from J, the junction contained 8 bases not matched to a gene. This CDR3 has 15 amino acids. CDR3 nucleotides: TGTGCCAGCAGCTCCGTAGCGGGAGCCACATACGAGCAGTACTTC. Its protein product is CASSSVAGATYEQYF.

The CDR3 sequence: CASSGSGTRSAEQFF. As DNA, the CDR3 is TGTGCCAGCAGTGGATCCGGGACTAGGTCGGCCGAGCAGTTCTTC. V and J are TRBV7-2 and TRBJ2-1; 8 bases line up with TRBD2. The CDR3 totals 15 residues. Germline V gene lookup returns CDR1 SGHTA and CDR2 FQGNSA. The trim removed 6 bases at V and 10 bases at J, leaving 14 bases unmatched.

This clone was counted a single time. The CDR3 here is CASSIAPLAGTETQYF. CDR3 coding DNA: TGTGCCAGTAGTATAGCCCCGCTAGCGGGTACGGAGACCCAGTACTTC. The chain employs TRBV19 and TRBJ2-5; 8 bases are shared with TRBD2. In germline, CDR1 is LNHDA, CDR2 SQIVND (reference sequence). The J segment lost 5 bases and the V segment lost 1 base, leaving 9 bases of the junction unmatched. The CDR3 extends over 16 amino acids.

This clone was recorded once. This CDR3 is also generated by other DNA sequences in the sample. The CDR3 nucleotides read TGTGCCATCAACGGCCAGGGGCAAGAGACCCAGTACTTC. This codes for CAINGQGQETQYF. The J gene is TRBJ2-5, the V gene TRBV10-3; possibly TRBD1 for D (6 bases). The germline V gene encodes CDR1 ENHRY and CDR2 SYGVKD. Deletions cut 7 bases from V and 2 bases from J, with 11 bases between. The CDR3 consists of 13 residues.

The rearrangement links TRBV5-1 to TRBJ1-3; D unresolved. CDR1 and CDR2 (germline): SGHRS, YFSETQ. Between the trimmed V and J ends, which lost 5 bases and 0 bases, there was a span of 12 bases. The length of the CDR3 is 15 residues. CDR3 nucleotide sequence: TGCGCCAGCAGTGGCGGGCAGAACTCTGGAAACACCATATATTTT. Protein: CASSGGQNSGNTIYF. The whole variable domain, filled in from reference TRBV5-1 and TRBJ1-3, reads KAGVTQTPRYLIKTRGQQVTLSCSPISGHRSVSWYQQTPGQGLQFLFEYFSETQRNKGNFPGRFSGRQFSNSRSEMNVSTLELGDSALYLCASSGGQNSGNTIYFGEGSWLTVV.

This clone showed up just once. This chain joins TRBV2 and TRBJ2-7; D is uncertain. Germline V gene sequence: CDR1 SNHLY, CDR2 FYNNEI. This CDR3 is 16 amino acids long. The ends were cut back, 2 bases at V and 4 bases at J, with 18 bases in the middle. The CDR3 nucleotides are TGTGCCAGCAGTGAACCCCCCGGCACCTTGATATACGAGCAGTACTTC. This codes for CASSEPPGTLIYEQYF.

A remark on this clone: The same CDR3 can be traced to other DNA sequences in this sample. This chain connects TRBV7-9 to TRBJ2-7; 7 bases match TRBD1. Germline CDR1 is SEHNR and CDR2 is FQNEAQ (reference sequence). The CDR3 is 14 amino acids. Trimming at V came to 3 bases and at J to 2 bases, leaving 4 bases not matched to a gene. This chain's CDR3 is CASSLGTATYEQYF. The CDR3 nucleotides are TGTGCCAGCAGCTTGGGGACAGCGACCTACGAGCAGTACTTC.